The 15 T cell receptor beta chains given below trace back to one sample, sequenced in a study of blood T cells in healthy people across ages. Together with a sample-barcoded 5' primer, a J-beta primer mix was included in a second PCR lasting about 6 to 11 cycles. TCRdb independently ran MiXCR on the 5' RACE reads; one entry per CDR3 protein. There are a few hundred thousand distinct CDR3 sequences in the sample; roughly half occur only once, and under 60% lies in the top ten. Sequenced material: blood. The source of these receptors is a man in his fifties or sixties in good health.

CDR3 nucleotide sequence: TGTGCCAGCAGCATGACAGCTTTCAACTATGAAGCTTTCTTT. It translates to CASSMTAFNYEAFF. The genes are TRBV7-2 and TRBJ1-1, with D tentatively TRBD1 (5 bases). Germline V gene lookup returns CDR1 SGHTA and CDR2 FQGNSA. V lost 5 bases and J lost 7, with 17 bases in between. This CDR3 comprises 14 residues. Full variable domain (remainder filled in from reference TRBV7-2 and TRBJ1-1): GAGVSQSPSNKVTEKGKDVELRCDPISGHTALYWYRQSLGQGLEFLIYFQGNSAPDKSGLPSDRFSAERTGGSVSTLTIQRTQQEDSAVYLCASSMTAFNYEAFFGQGTRLTVV.

In this sample, this clonotype turned up a few times. V gene TRBV6-6 combines with J gene TRBJ1-5, with D perhaps matching TRBD1 (6 bases). V was trimmed by 4 bases and J by 0 bases, leaving 16 bases between them. The length of the CDR3 is 17 residues. Germline values: CDR1 MNHNY, CDR2 SVGAGI (reference sequence). The chain's CDR3 is CASSFRTARVSNQPQHF. CDR3 sequence (DNA): TGTGCCAGCAGTTTTCGGACAGCGAGAGTTAGCAATCAGCCCCAGCATTTT.

The gene calls are TRBV30 and TRBJ2-2; the D call may be TRBD1 or TRBD2 (6 bases each). CDR3 length: 14 residues. In germline, CDR1 is GTSNPN, CDR2 SVGIG (reference sequence). Trimming cost V 1 base and J 5 bases, with 11 bases left between them. This chain's CDR3 is CAWSDGGRTGELFF. DNA for the CDR3: TGTGCCTGGAGTGATGGGGGGCGAACCGGGGAGCTGTTTTTT. The full variable domain, completed using reference TRBV30 and TRBJ2-2, is SQTIHQWPATLVQPVGSPLSLECTVEGTSNPNLYWYRQAAGRGLQLLFYSVGIGQISSEVPQNLSASRPQDRQFILSSKKLLLSDSGFYLCAWSDGGRTGELFFGEGSRLTVL.

Remarks on this clonotype: This clone may be a read error of a much larger clone one base away. V gene TRBV7-7 combines with J gene TRBJ2-5; a possible D gene is TRBD2 (5 bases). Germline V gene data show CDR1 as SSHAT and CDR2 as FNYEAQ (reference sequence). The CDR3 runs to 15 residues. CDR3 region: CASSLAQGLEHEHYF. DNA for the CDR3: TGTGCTAGCAGCTTAGCGCAAGGGTTGGAGCACGAGCACTACTTC.

This clonotype was seen more than once but under ten times. V and J are TRBV28 and TRBJ2-1; 10 bases fit TRBD2. CDR3 length: 16 residues. Unmatched junction bases numbered 11, after V lost 7 bases and J lost 5 bases. Germline V gene data show CDR1 as MDHEN and CDR2 as SYDVKM. The CDR3 DNA sequence: TGTGCCAGCAAACCCATTACCGGGACTAGCGACAATGAGCAGTTCTTC. It is translated as CASKPITGTSDNEQFF.

The rearrangement joins TRBV10-3 to TRBJ2-7; 10 bases are a match to TRBD1. Germline V gene data show CDR1 as ENHRY and CDR2 as SYGVKD. V lost 5 bases, J lost 1 base, and 17 bases stayed unmatched. The CDR3 runs to 19 residues. The CDR3 nucleotides read TGTGCCATCAGTTACCGGACAGGGGGTGCCGGGAGTGGTTCCTACGAGCAGTACTTC. Its translation is CAISYRTGGAGSGSYEQYF.

The chain employs TRBV20-1 and TRBJ2-7; D gene uncertain. The germline gives CDR1 DFQATT, CDR2 SNEGSKA (reference sequence). The CDR3 has 14 amino acids. V was pared by 6 bases and J by 0 bases, with 15 bases between. CDR3 in amino acids: CSAPEERSSYEQYF. The CDR3 DNA reads as TGCAGTGCCCCTGAAGAACGGAGCTCCTACGAGCAGTACTTC.

On this clonotype: A junction end diverges from the germline sequence, so it may reflect a read error. The CDR3 is CASGLDSEAFF. CDR3 DNA sequence: TGCGCCAGCGGCTTAGACTCTGAAGCTTTCTTT. The gene calls are TRBV5-1 and TRBJ1-1, with D hard to call. The CDR3 is made up of 11 amino acids. CDR1 SGHRS and CDR2 YFSETQ come from the germline V gene.

This chain joins TRBV20-1 and TRBJ2-1; 14 nucleotides match TRBD2. Germline V gene sequence: CDR1 DFQATT, CDR2 SNEGSKA (reference sequence). The CDR3 spans 16 residues. V trimming: 0 bases; J trimming: 12 bases; junction bases outside the gene matches: 10. Written as DNA, the CDR3 is TGCAGTGCTAGAGATTGGGGGGGACTAGCGGGAGTTGGGCAGTTCTTC. Residues: CSARDWGGLAGVGQFF.

V gene TRBV30 combines with J gene TRBJ2-3, with 10 bases that match TRBD1. This CDR3 comprises 14 residues. The junction had 5 bases not matched to a gene; V was cut back by 5 bases and J by 3 bases. Per germline, CDR1 GTSNPN and CDR2 SVGIG (reference sequence). The CDR3 here is CAWGRGQGTDTQYF. As DNA, the CDR3 is TGTGCCTGGGGGAGGGGACAGGGGACAGATACGCAGTATTTT.

The V gene is TRBV5-1, the J gene TRBJ2-1; 15 bases are a match to TRBD2. The germline V gene has CDR1 SGHRS and CDR2 YFSETQ. There are 23 residues in the CDR3. V dropped 0 bases and J dropped 6; count of bases not matched to a gene: 22. The CDR3: CASSLDFRGGGLAGGRRRNEQFF. The CDR3 DNA reads TGCGCCAGCAGCTTGGACTTTAGGGGCGGGGGACTAGCGGGAGGCAGGAGGCGCAATGAGCAGTTCTTC.

This clonotype was detected only a few times. The chain links TRBV25-1 to TRBJ2-7; D is uncertain. V gave up 1 base and J gave up 6 bases, with 10 bases separating them. The CDR3 has 13 amino acids. From germline, CDR1 is MGHDK and CDR2 SYGVNS. This CDR3 reads CASSEWGLGEQYF. DNA for the CDR3: TGTGCCAGCAGTGAATGGGGTCTTGGCGAGCAGTACTTC.

This clonotype was counted only a few times. The chain links TRBV29-1 to TRBJ2-1; 8 bases match TRBD2. The germline V gene has CDR1 SQVTM and CDR2 ANQGSEA. Losses at the gene ends were 1 base for V and 9 bases for J; bases not matched to a gene: 8. The CDR3 sequence is 14 residues long. The CDR3 is CSVEGGLAWGEQFF. The CDR3 region has the DNA TGCAGCGTTGAAGGTGGACTAGCCTGGGGTGAGCAGTTCTTC.

The chain joins TRBV6-2 or TRBV6-3 to TRBJ1-2, with a tentative D call TRBD1 (5 bases). The CDR3 runs to 14 residues. From germline, CDR1 is MNHEY and CDR2 SVGEGT. Trimming took 6 bases from V and 8 from J, leaving 19 bases between them. CDR3 DNA sequence: TGTGCCAGCAGACTAACAGGTGGCGTCCAAGGCTACACCTTC. Residues: CASRLTGGVQGYTF.

The rearrangement uses TRBV7-9 and TRBJ1-3; possibly TRBD1 for D (5 bases). This CDR3 is built from 15 residues. With 6 bases removed from V and 7 bases from J, the gap between germline ends came to 19 bases. Germline V gene lookup returns CDR1 SEHNR and CDR2 FQNEAQ (reference sequence). CDR3 sequence reads: CASSPLVGDWNTIYF. The DNA for the CDR3 is TGTGCCAGCAGTCCTCTGGTGGGGGATTGGAACACCATATATTTT.